This T cell receptor beta chain was sequenced during a study of blood T cell repertoires in COVID-19. Trimming took off 5 bases at V and 6 bases at J, with 13 bases between the two ends. This CDR3 has 13 amino acids. The V gene's germline CDR1 is LNHDA and CDR2 SQIVND (reference sequence). As originally analysed: Estimation of nucleated cell counts was performed using reference gene primer amplification. Produced via immunoSEQ multiplex PCR; TCRdb's table is partial and in-frame only. V and J calls and clone size are as listed in that table; D and trimming were resolved from the DNA. The sample shows approximately 340,000 clones, about 87% of them seen only once.

Sample: peripheral blood. This chain links TRBV19 with TRBJ1-1; a possible D gene is TRBD1 (6 bases). The clonotype comes from a man aged 25 to 40 with COVID-19, enrolled during active disease. DNA of the CDR3: TGTGCCAGTAGTGTTACAGGGAGCCCTGAAGCTTTCTTT. It encodes CASSVTGSPEAFF. Based on the CDR3 plus reference TRBV19 and TRBJ1-1, the full variable domain is DGGITQSPKYLFRKEGQNVTLSCEQNLNHDAMYWYRQDPGQGLRLIYYSQIVNDFQKGDIAEGYSVSREKKESFPLTVTSAQKNPTAFYLCASSVTGSPEAFFGQGTRLTVV.